These 18 T cell receptor beta chains originate from one sample sequenced in a study of blood T cell repertoires in COVID-19 (dated by TCRdb to the early 2020s). Libraries were built with the immunoSEQ multiplex PCR assay. TCRdb provides this immuneACCESS table in a form limited to in-frame rearrangements. Some clones are lacking; in checked studies, under half of them reflect an unresolved V gene, and why the rest are absent is not known. In this sample the table shows some 380,000 clones, around 87% of which occur a single time. The top ten clonotypes cover 1% to 1.5% of the sample. The material sequenced was PBMCs or T cells enriched from blood (not recorded which). Receptors were obtained from a man aged 25-45 years who had recovered from COVID-19.

V usage is TRBV27 and J usage is TRBJ2-3; maybe TRBD1 (6 bases). The CDR3 extends over 15 amino acids. Germline V gene data show CDR1 as MNHEY and CDR2 as SMNVEV (reference sequence). The V end was cut by 5 bases, the J end by 2 bases, with 14 bases between. CDR3 sequence (DNA): TGTGCCAGCAGTCCCCCGGGACAAGTCACAGATACGCAGTATTTT. It translates to CASSPPGQVTDTQYF.

This clone was seen many times. V is TRBV10-3 and J is TRBJ2-1, with 9 bases aligning to TRBD2. Unmatched junction bases numbered 7, after V lost 11 bases and J lost 5 bases. In germline, CDR1 is ENHRY, CDR2 SYGVKD. The CDR3 has 13 residues. CDR3 DNA: TGTGCCGCAAGCGGGGGGTCAAACAATGAGCAGTTCTTC. This codes for CAASGGSNNEQFF.

This clone was found a few times. The V and J genes are TRBV7-9 and TRBJ2-7; 11 bases map to TRBD1. Germline V CDR1 and CDR2: SEHNR, FQNEAQ (reference sequence). The length of the CDR3 is 14 residues. Losses at the gene ends were 5 bases for V and 3 bases for J; bases not matched to a gene: 3. DNA of the CDR3: TGTGCCAGCAGCCCTGGGACAGGGGGCTACGAGCAGTACTTC. It is translated as CASSPGTGGYEQYF.

V gene TRBV7-9 combines with J gene TRBJ2-7, with no clear D. The CDR3 covers 13 residues. V was trimmed by 1 base and J by 5 bases, leaving 9 bases between them. Germline CDR1 reads SEHNR; CDR2 reads FQNEAQ (reference sequence). CDR3: CASSLELENEQYF. In nucleotides, the CDR3 is TGTGCCAGCAGCTTAGAATTGGAGAACGAGCAGTACTTC.

The chain joins TRBV29-1 to TRBJ1-2; TRBD1 matches at 11 bases. Trimming cost V 4 bases and J 7 bases; bases outside gene matches: 8. The germline V gene has CDR1 SQVTM and CDR2 ANQGSEA. The CDR3 covers 14 residues. The CDR3 region is CSVGLGQGVSGYTF. The CDR3 nucleotides are TGCAGCGTTGGTCTGGGACAGGGGGTATCTGGCTACACCTTC. Full variable domain (outside the CDR3, taken from reference TRBV29-1 and TRBJ1-2): SAVISQKPSRDICQRGTSLTIQCQVDSQVTMMFWYRQQPGQSLTLIATANQGSEATYESGFVIDKFPISRPNLTFSTLTVSNMSPEDSSIYLCSVGLGQGVSGYTFGSGTRLTVV.

The rearrangement uses TRBV5-1 and TRBJ1-6; 7 bases match TRBD1. Germline V gene data show CDR1 as SGHRS and CDR2 as YFSETQ. With V trimmed by 0 bases and J by 9 bases, 9 bases remained unmatched. This CDR3 is built from 16 residues. The CDR3 coding sequence is TGCGCCAGCAGCTTGGAGGGGGCTTCCTTCGGTTCACCCCTCCACTTT. It is translated as CASSLEGASFGSPLHF.

This chain joins TRBV5-5 and TRBJ2-7; the match to TRBD1 covers 12 bases. The trim removed 2 bases at V and 5 bases at J, leaving 8 bases unmatched. CDR3 length: 16 residues. Germline-derived CDR1 and CDR2 are SGHKS and YYEKEE (reference sequence). CDR3 sequence (DNA): TGTGCCAGCAGCTTAGGAGAGGGACAGGGGGCGGACGAGCAGTACTTC. As protein: CASSLGEGQGADEQYF.

This clone occurred once. V is TRBV27 and J is TRBJ1-2, with a possible D match to TRBD1 (5 bases). The CDR3 runs 11 residues. The germline V and J ends were trimmed by 8 bases and 9 bases, with 13 bases remaining between them. Germline CDR1 and CDR2: MNHEY and SMNVEV (reference sequence). For the CDR3, the DNA is TGTGCCAGCGGGGGGATTGCGAGCTACACCTTC. It specifies CASGGIASYTF.

This clone was observed once. The chain is built from TRBV4-2 and TRBJ2-1; 9 bases agree with TRBD2. The junction had 12 bases not matched to a gene; V was cut back by 1 base and J by 8 bases. Germline V CDR1 and CDR2: LGHNA, YNFKEQ. This CDR3 comprises 17 residues. DNA of the CDR3: TGTGCCAGCAGCCAAGCTGCTAGCGGGGTTAATTTCGATGAGCAGTTCTTC. The encoded protein is CASSQAASGVNFDEQFF.

V gene TRBV7-7 combines with J gene TRBJ2-1, with a weak D call TRBD2 (5 bases). Germline V gene lookup returns CDR1 SSHAT and CDR2 FNYEAQ (reference sequence). V lost 5 bases and J lost 5, with 10 bases in between. The CDR3 runs to 13 residues. The CDR3 is CASSHGLNNEQFF. Written as DNA, the CDR3 is TGTGCCAGCAGCCACGGACTTAACAATGAGCAGTTCTTC.

The J gene is TRBJ1-2, the V gene TRBV7-2; a possible D gene is TRBD1 (6 bases). Trimming removed 2 bases from V and 8 bases from J, with 15 bases in between. Per the germline V gene, CDR1 is SGHTA and CDR2 is FQGNSA. There are 14 residues in the CDR3. CDR3 bases: TGTGCCAGCAGCTTAAGACAGGACAATTACGGCTACACCTTC. It translates to CASSLRQDNYGYTF.

The chain combines TRBV18 with TRBJ2-2, with unresolved D. CDR3 size: 16 residues. CDR1 and CDR2 from the germline V gene are KGHSH and LQKENI. Trimming took 0 bases from V and 5 from J, leaving 13 bases between them. The CDR3 here is CASSPPYVPGTGELFF. CDR3 in DNA: TGTGCCAGCTCACCACCGTATGTACCAGGTACCGGGGAGCTGTTTTTT.

V usage is TRBV4-1 and J usage is TRBJ2-2; 16 nucleotides line up with TRBD2. Germline CDR1 reads MGHRA; CDR2 reads YSYEKL. V lost 0 bases and J lost 1; bases outside the gene matches: 8. The length of the CDR3 is 21 residues. CDR3 coding DNA: TGCGCCAGCAGCCAAGATGGAGGGACTAGCGGGGGGGTCCAGAACACCGGGGAGCTGTTTTTT. This sequence encodes CASSQDGGTSGGVQNTGELFF.

The V gene is TRBV30, the J gene TRBJ2-7; 9 bases agree with TRBD1. Germline CDR1 is GTSNPN and CDR2 is SVGIG (reference sequence). The CDR3 extends over 16 amino acids. V gave up 1 base and J gave up 4 bases; unmatched junction bases: 11. CDR3 sequence: CAWSGPGTGFLYEQYF. The CDR3 nucleotides are TGTGCCTGGAGTGGACCTGGGACAGGGTTTCTTTACGAGCAGTACTTC.

This clone has a single count. This CDR3 is CASSYTTQGWDEQYF. CDR3 DNA sequence: TGTGCCAGCAGTTACACAACACAGGGATGGGACGAGCAGTACTTC. This chain uses TRBV6-5 with TRBJ2-7; D is perhaps TRBD1 (6 bases). The V gene lost 2 bases and the J gene lost 5 bases, with 16 bases spanning the gap. The CDR3 extends over 15 amino acids. CDR1 is MNHEY and CDR2 is SVGAGI in the germline V gene.

A remark on this clone: The junction departs from germline at one end; a sequencing error may be responsible. The V call is TRBV29-1, the J call TRBJ1-1; D remains unclear. Germline V gives CDR1 SQVTM, CDR2 ANQGSEA. There are 12 residues in the CDR3. CDR3: CSVEHGNAEAFF. The CDR3 region has the DNA TGCAGCGTTGAGCACGGGAACGCTGAAGCTTTCTTT.

The chain combines TRBV5-6 with TRBJ1-2; 7 nucleotides line up with TRBD1. Trimming removed 4 bases from V and 4 bases from J; junction bases left unmatched: 7. This CDR3 contains 14 residues. The V gene's germline CDR1 is SGHDT and CDR2 YYEEEE. The chain's CDR3 is CASSPRGQGYGYTF. CDR3 in DNA: TGTGCCAGCAGCCCGAGGGGGCAGGGCTATGGCTACACCTTC.

The chain has TRBV9 and TRBJ2-3; the D is unclear. Germline V CDR1 and CDR2: SGDLS, YYNGEE. There are 14 residues in the CDR3. V dropped 5 bases and J dropped 4 bases, with 14 bases sitting between them. DNA of the CDR3: TGTGCCAGCAGTCGAGGTCCCACGGCAGATACGCAGTATTTT. Its translation is CASSRGPTADTQYF.